This TCR beta chain was documented in a study of neurological immune-mediated disorders. TCRdb re-called the 5' RACE reads with MiXCR, one entry per CDR3 protein. The sample contains tens of thousands of distinct CDR3 sequences, roughly 9.9% of which appear only once. Volunteers attending a blood bank in Maryland, USA, served as healthy controls. Germline V lookup: CDR1 SGHRS, CDR2 YFSETQ. The CDR3 consists of 17 residues. V was clipped by 4 bases and J by 6 bases; unmatched bases: 13. Ten or more counts support this clonotype. The chain is built from TRBV5-1 and TRBJ2-3; 11 bases are shared with TRBD1. Material for sequencing was PBMCs. The source is a middle-aged man in good health. The CDR3 bases are TGCGCCAGCAGCGCAGGACAGGGGGCGATATCATATGATACGCAGTATTTT. Translating gives CASSAGQGAISYDTQYF.